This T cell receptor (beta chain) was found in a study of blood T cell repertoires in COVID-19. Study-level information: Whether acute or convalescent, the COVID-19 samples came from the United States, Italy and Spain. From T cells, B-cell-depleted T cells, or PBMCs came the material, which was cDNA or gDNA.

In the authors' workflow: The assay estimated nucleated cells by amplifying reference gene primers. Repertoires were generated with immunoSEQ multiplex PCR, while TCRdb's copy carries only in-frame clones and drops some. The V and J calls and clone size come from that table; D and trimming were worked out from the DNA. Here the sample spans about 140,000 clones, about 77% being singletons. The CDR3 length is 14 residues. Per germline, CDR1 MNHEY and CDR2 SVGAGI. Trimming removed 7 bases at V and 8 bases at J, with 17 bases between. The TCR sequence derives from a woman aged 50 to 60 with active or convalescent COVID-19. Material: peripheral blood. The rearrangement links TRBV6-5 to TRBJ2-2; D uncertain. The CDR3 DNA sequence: TGTGCCAGCATCGAGGAACCACGGCGAGGGGAGCTGTTTTTT. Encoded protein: CASIEEPRRGELFF.